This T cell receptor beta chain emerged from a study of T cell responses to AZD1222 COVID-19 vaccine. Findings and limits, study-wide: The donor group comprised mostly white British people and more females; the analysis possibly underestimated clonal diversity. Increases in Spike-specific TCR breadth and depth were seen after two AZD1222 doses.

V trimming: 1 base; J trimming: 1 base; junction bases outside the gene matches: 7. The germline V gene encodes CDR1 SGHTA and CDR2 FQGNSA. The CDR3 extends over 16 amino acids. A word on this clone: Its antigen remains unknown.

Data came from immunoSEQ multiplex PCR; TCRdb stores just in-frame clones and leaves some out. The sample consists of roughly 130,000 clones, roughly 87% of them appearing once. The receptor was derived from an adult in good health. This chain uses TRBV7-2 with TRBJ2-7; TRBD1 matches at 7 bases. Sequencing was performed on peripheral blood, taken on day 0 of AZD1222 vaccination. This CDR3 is CASSLVGTESSYEQYF. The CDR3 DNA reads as TGTGCCAGCAGCTTAGTGGGGACAGAAAGTTCCTACGAGCAGTACTTC.